The rows below give T cell receptor beta chains drawn from one sample of a study of a mutant IDH1 vaccine in newly diagnosed glioma. Their recognized antigens are unknown. The assay was immunoSEQ multiplex PCR, and TCRdb's table has in-frame clones only and misses some. Of some 80,000 clones in the sample, around 83% were seen once. Sample: PBMCs, taken from a glioma patient whose treatment included an IDH1 peptide vaccine. The receptors stem from a woman aged 45-65 years with glioma. Each CDR3 is given with its conserved first and last residue. D genes are given only for firm matches. Clone sizes are given selectively: once, few, many, or a class where the clone is expanded.

TRBV7-8	-	TRBJ2-3	-	TGCGCCAGCAGCTTAGCGAGAGATACGCAGTATTTT	CASSLARDTQYF
TRBV29-1	-	TRBJ1-4	-	TGCAGCGGGAAGGGGTCGACTAATGAAAAACTGTTTTTT	CSGKGSTNEKLFF
TRBV19	few	TRBJ1-4	TRBD1	TGTGCCAGTAGTACCTACGGGACAGCCACTTTTGGTAATGAAAAACTGTTTTTT	CASSTYGTATFGNEKLFF
TRBV15	-	TRBJ2-7	TRBD2	TGTGCCACCAGCAACCCCAATGGGCTAGCGGGACGCGAGCAGTACTTC	CATSNPNGLAGREQYF
TRBV30	-	TRBJ1-6	TRBD1	TGTGCCTGGGCCACAGGGGATCGGCCCCTCCACTTT	CAWATGDRPLHF
TRBV7-8	-	TRBJ2-1	-	TGTGCCAGCAGCTTACCCCGTCGGCTAAGTCGGGACAATGAGCAGTTCTTC	CASSLPRRLSRDNEQFF
TRBV7-9	-	TRBJ1-3	-	TGTGCCAGCAGCTTAGTTGGGACAAACACCATATATTTT	CASSLVGTNTIYF
TRBV20-1	-	TRBJ2-7	-	TGCAGTGCTAGATCTGCTCACGAGCAGTACTTC	CSARSAHEQYF
TRBV6-6	-	TRBJ1-2	TRBD1	TGTGCCAGCAGTACAGGGGGCGCGGGCTATGGCTACACCTTC	CASSTGGAGYGYTF
TRBV9	-	TRBJ2-2	-	TGTGCCAGCAGCGTAGGCAGGACTAACACCGGGGAGCTGTTTTTT	CASSVGRTNTGELFF
TRBV2	few	TRBJ2-7	-	TGTGCCAGCAGCCCGAAGGGGCTAACATACGAGCAGTACTTC	CASSPKGLTYEQYF
TRBV9	-	TRBJ1-4	-	TGTGCCAGCAGCACCAGCGGGGGGCCGACTAATGAAAAACTGTTTTTT	CASSTSGGPTNEKLFF
TRBV19	few	TRBJ1-5	-	TGTGCCAGTAGCACTAAAATGGGGAGACAGCCCCAGCATTTT	CASSTKMGRQPQHF
TRBV9	-	TRBJ2-1	TRBD2	TGTGCCAGCAGTGCCCTTTTGGCGGGAGGGCCAGAGAATGAGCAGTTCTTC	CASSALLAGGPENEQFF
TRBV30	-	TRBJ2-7	TRBD1	TGTGCCTGGAGTGTAGGGTCGACAGGGGCGCGCGAGCAGTACTTC	CAWSVGSTGAREQYF
TRBV23-1	-	TRBJ2-1	-	TGCGCCAGCGGATACAATGAGCAGTTCTTC	CASGYNEQFF
TRBV27	-	TRBJ2-7	-	TGTGCCAGCAGTTTAAAATGGACTGTTAACAGGGATCCCATTACTGAGCAGTACTTC	CASSLKWTVNRDPITEQYF
TRBV14	once	TRBJ2-5	-	TGTGCCAGCAGCCAAGGCAGGTACCAAGAGACCCAGTACTTC	CASSQGRYQETQYF
TRBV6-5	-	TRBJ2-5	-	TGTGCCAGCAGTTACTCCTGGGGGCAAGAGACCCAGTACTTC	CASSYSWGQETQYF
TRBV21-1	-	TRBJ2-7	-	TGTGCCCGCCGGGGGGATAGCGAGCAGTACTTC	CARRGDSEQYF
TRBV19	once	TRBJ1-4	TRBD1	TGTGCCAGTAGTGTACAGGGGACTAATGAAAAACTGTTTTTT	CASSVQGTNEKLFF
TRBV7-3	-	TRBJ2-1	TRBD2	TGTGCCAGCAGCTCCGGCGGGAGACATGAGCAGTTCTTC	CASSSGGRHEQFF
TRBV20-1	-	TRBJ2-7	-	TGCAGTGCTGAGTGGGCCTACGAGCAGTACTTC	CSAEWAYEQYF
TRBV10-3	-	TRBJ2-1	TRBD2	TGTGCCATCAGTGGGGCTGGCGGGAGTGCATACAATGAGCAGTTCTTC	CAISGAGGSAYNEQFF
TRBV30	few	TRBJ2-7	-	TGTGCCTGGAGTGTTGGCTACGAGCAGTACTTC	CAWSVGYEQYF
TRBV2	-	TRBJ1-3	-	TGTGCCAGCAGTGAAGGAGGCAGAACTGGAAACACCATATATTTT	CASSEGGRTGNTIYF
TRBV28	-	TRBJ1-2	TRBD1	TGTGCCAGCAGCAACCGTTTTACAGGGGGCTATGGCTACACCTTC	CASSNRFTGGYGYTF
TRBV28	-	TRBJ2-5	-	TGTGCCAGCACCTACAGGTCCCTTCAAGGAGAGACCCAGTACTTC	CASTYRSLQGETQYF
TRBV4-2	-	TRBJ2-7	-	TGTGCCAGCAGCCAAGATCAAGGGGGCTACGAGCAGTACTTC	CASSQDQGGYEQYF
TRBV29-1	-	TRBJ2-7	-	TGCAGCGTCGGCGACTCGCGGTACGAGCAGTACTTC	CSVGDSRYEQYF
TRBV7-9	-	TRBJ2-3	-	TGTGCCAGCAGCTTACGGAGGCCCGGGGATACGCAGTATTTT	CASSLRRPGDTQYF
TRBV4-1	-	TRBJ2-3	TRBD2	TGCGCCAGCAGCCACGGACTAGTGTCAGGAGATACGCAGTATTTT	CASSHGLVSGDTQYF
TRBV30	-	TRBJ2-5	-	TGTGCCTGGTCCCTTCAGGGAGCCGCAGCCCAGTACTTC	CAWSLQGAAAQYF
TRBV5-8	-	TRBJ2-7	-	TGTGCCAGCAGTCCAACCTACGAGCAGTACTTC	CASSPTYEQYF
TRBV5-4	-	TRBJ2-1	-	TGTGCCAGCAGAGACAGGCGTCAATACAATGAGCAGTTCTTC	CASRDRRQYNEQFF
TRBV6-1	-	TRBJ1-2	-	TGTGCCAGCCGGGTGGACAGCAACTATGGCTACACCTTC	CASRVDSNYGYTF
TRBV28	-	TRBJ2-1	-	TGTGCCACCCGGGGACGAGCGGATGAGCAGTTCTTC	CATRGRADEQFF
TRBV28	few	TRBJ1-4	-	TGTGCCAGCAGCTTAGGAGGTTTACATGAAAAACTGTTTTTT	CASSLGGLHEKLFF
TRBV14	-	TRBJ2-1	-	TGTGCCAGCAGCCAAGAATATAGGGAGGATGAGCAGTTCTTC	CASSQEYREDEQFF
TRBV10-2	-	TRBJ2-5	-	TGCGCCAGCAGTGAGTCGATGGGGGGCCAAGAGACCCAGTACTTC	CASSESMGGQETQYF
TRBV2	-	TRBJ2-7	-	TGTGCCAGCAGTGACGTAGGGAATCAGCACGAGCAGTACTTC	CASSDVGNQHEQYF
TRBV7-2	-	TRBJ2-7	-	TGTGCCAGCAGCCCCCCCTGGCGGACCTACGAGCAGTACTTC	CASSPPWRTYEQYF
TRBV28	-	TRBJ1-5	-	TGTGCCAGCAGACGACACAGAACAAATCAGCCCCAGCATTTT	CASRRHRTNQPQHF
TRBV5-5	-	TRBJ2-7	-	TGTGCCAGCAGCTCCGGAGAGTATACGGGATACGAGCAGTACTTC	CASSSGEYTGYEQYF
TRBV6-1	-	TRBJ2-1	-	TGTGCCAGCAGTGAAGCGCGAACCGGATACAATGAGCAGTTCTTC	CASSEARTGYNEQFF
TRBV9	-	TRBJ1-1	-	TGTGCCAGCAGCTCCCAGGGTGGGAACACTGAAGCTTTCTTT	CASSSQGGNTEAFF
TRBV19	-	TRBJ1-4	-	TGTGCCAGTAGTACGTCGCAGATACATGAAAAACTGTTTTTT	CASSTSQIHEKLFF
TRBV5-1	-	TRBJ2-3	-	TGCGCCAGCAGCTACGATGACTTATATAGCACAGATACGCAGTATTTT	CASSYDDLYSTDTQYF
TRBV5-1	-	TRBJ2-1	-	TGCGCCAGCAGCTCCGCGCCGGTGGGAGAAGGATACAATGAGCAGTTCTTC	CASSSAPVGEGYNEQFF
TRBV7-8	-	TRBJ1-1	-	TGTGCCAGCAGCTTAGTCAGGGTGCGGACTGAAGCTTTCTTT	CASSLVRVRTEAFF
TRBV29-1	-	TRBJ1-1	-	TGCAGCGTTGAGGGTCGCAGGGAGGGCACTGAAGCTTTCTTT	CSVEGRREGTEAFF
TRBV30	-	TRBJ2-1	-	TGTGCCTGGAGGGGTCTACACAATGAGCAGTTCTTC	CAWRGLHNEQFF
TRBV6-5	-	TRBJ1-4	TRBD1	TGTGCCAGCAGTCAGCATCGGACAGGGGGTGGGAAACTGTTTTTT	CASSQHRTGGGKLFF
TRBV6-6	-	TRBJ2-7	-	TGTGCCAGCAGTTGGGGTCCGCGGGAGCAGTACTTC	CASSWGPREQYF
TRBV30	-	TRBJ2-3	-	TGTGCCTGGAGGGGGACTGCAGATACGCAGTATTTT	CAWRGTADTQYF
TRBV18	-	TRBJ2-7	TRBD1	TGTGCCAGCTCCCGGGACAGGGGATACGAGCAGTACTTC	CASSRDRGYEQYF
TRBV7-2	-	TRBJ2-5	-	TGTGCCAGCAGCCGCTCGCCGGGAGAGACCCAGTACTTC	CASSRSPGETQYF
TRBV4-1	-	TRBJ2-3	-	TGCGCCAGCAGCCAAGTTCGCAGACTGGGGGGCACAGATACGCAGTATTTT	CASSQVRRLGGTDTQYF
TRBV5-1	-	TRBJ1-1	TRBD1	TGCGCCAGCAGCCCCCCGGACAGGGGGGAGAACACTGAAGCTTTCTTT	CASSPPDRGENTEAFF